This T cell receptor (beta chain) was sequenced during a study of shared clonotypes between healthy human individuals. Study-wide findings and caveats: Sequencing depth was expected to influence donor clonotype sharing.

Germline-derived CDR1 and CDR2 are SGHNT and YENEEA. There are 13 residues in the CDR3. Assay: immunoSEQ multiplex PCR; the TCRdb copy retains only in-frame clones and omits some. The sample shows approximately 440,000 clones, roughly four fifths of them seen only once. About this clone itself: The antigen remains undetermined. With only one base between it and a far larger clone, this is likely a read error.

This TCR came from a woman aged 40 to 55 in good health. Some clones in this sample may be carry-over from other donors' samples. The sequencing sample was made of PBMCs. The chain combines TRBV11-3 with TRBJ2-2; D perhaps matches TRBD1 (6 bases). The CDR3 sequence is CASSTQGVGELFF. In DNA form, the CDR3 reads TGTGCCAGCAGCACACAGGGTGTCGGGGAGCTGTTCTTT. Full variable domain (remainder filled in from reference TRBV11-3 and TRBJ2-2): EAGVVQSPRYKIIEKKQPVAFWCNPISGHNTLYWYLQNLGQGPELLIRYENEEAVDDSQLPKDRFSAERLKGVDSTLKIQPAELGDSAVYLCASSTQGVGELFFGEGSRLTVL.